A single sample is the source of the 31 T cell receptor beta chains below, sequenced in a study of technical replicates of blood from several donors. Clones were sequenced by immunoSEQ multiplex PCR, and TCRdb holds only the in-frame ones, with some missing. This table has fewer than 95,000 clones, over 85% appearing once. The material sequenced was T cells isolated from PBMCs. These receptors all come from a human donor in good health.

This clone was observed once. The chain links TRBV14 to TRBJ2-3, with D perhaps TRBD2 (5 bases). The CDR3 is made up of 15 amino acids. Germline V gene sequence: CDR1 SGHDN, CDR2 FVKESK. V lost 4 bases, J lost 6 bases, and 17 bases lay in between. The CDR3: CASSRRLALTDTQYF. In nucleotides, the CDR3 is TGTGCCAGCAGCCGTCGGCTAGCCCTTACGGATACGCAGTATTTT.

The chain employs TRBV30 and TRBJ1-4; D remains unclear. The V and J ends lost 5 bases and 5 bases respectively, with 9 bases between them. This CDR3 has 12 residues. Germline CDR1 is GTSNPN and CDR2 is SVGIG (reference sequence). CDR3 bases: TGTGCCTGGCTACAGATAAATGAAAAACTGTTTTTT. Protein product: CAWLQINEKLFF.

The V call is TRBV19, the J call TRBJ1-2; 8 bases line up with TRBD1. The CDR3 has 15 residues. V trimming: 4 bases; J trimming: 5 bases; junction bases outside the gene matches: 9. CDR1 and CDR2 from the germline V gene are LNHDA and SQIVND (reference sequence). DNA of the CDR3: TGTGCCAGTAGTACGACAGGGGTGTATAAGTATGGCTACACCTTC. Protein product: CASSTTGVYKYGYTF.

CDR3 sequence reads: CASLGANTGELFF. DNA for the CDR3: TGTGCCAGCTTAGGAGCGAACACCGGGGAGCTGTTTTTT. This rearrangement joins TRBV28 to TRBJ2-2; D remains unclear. This CDR3 spans 13 amino acids. CDR1 MDHEN and CDR2 SYDVKM come from the germline V gene. V lost 8 bases and J 0 bases, leaving 7 bases between the germline ends.

The chain couples TRBV4-1 to TRBJ2-7, with a weak D call TRBD2 (5 bases). From germline, CDR1 is MGHRA and CDR2 YSYEKL. V was pared by 0 bases and J by 6 bases, with 12 bases between. There are 14 residues in the CDR3. CDR3 sequence (DNA): TGCGCCAGCAGCCAAGAACCTGGCCGGGGCGAGCAGTACTTC. Its protein product is CASSQEPGRGEQYF.

The chain joins TRBV6-5 to TRBJ1-4; 8 bases line up with TRBD1. Per the germline V gene, CDR1 is MNHEY and CDR2 is SVGAGI. The length of the CDR3 is 15 residues. Trimming removed 2 bases from V and 8 bases from J; junction bases left unmatched: 7. Written as DNA, the CDR3 is TGTGCCAGCAGTTACCGGGCAGGGGGCAGAGAAAAACTGTTTTTT. The encoded protein is CASSYRAGGREKLFF.

The chain joins TRBV10-1 to TRBJ2-2, with D perhaps TRBD2 (5 bases). Germline values: CDR1 WNHNN, CDR2 SYGVQD (reference sequence). The CDR3 is made up of 16 amino acids. V lost 3 bases and J 4 bases, leaving 15 bases between the germline ends. The CDR3 DNA follows: TGCGCCAGCAGTGATTTCGCTTTGGACTCCACCGGGGAGCTGTTTTTT. Translated: CASSDFALDSTGELFF.

The genes are TRBV6-1 and TRBJ1-1; unclear D gene. The length of the CDR3 is 13 residues. Trimming took off 2 bases at V and 4 bases at J, with 8 bases between the two ends. The germline gives CDR1 MNHNS, CDR2 SASEGT. CDR3 bases: TGTGCCAGCAGTGAACAGGCGTTCACTGAAGCTTTCTTT. This sequence encodes CASSEQAFTEAFF.

The genes are TRBV6-5 and TRBJ2-2, with D possibly TRBD1 on 6 matching bases. The V end was cut by 2 bases, the J end by 6 bases, with 7 bases between. Germline V CDR1 and CDR2: MNHEY, SVGAGI. The CDR3 is 13 amino acids. The CDR3: CASSYGGPGELFF. The CDR3 bases are TGTGCCAGCAGTTACGGGGGCCCCGGGGAGCTGTTTTTT.

The chain employs TRBV5-1 and TRBJ2-5; TRBD1 is a possible D gene (6 bases). CDR1 is SGHRS, CDR2 YFSETQ, per germline. Trimming took off 4 bases at V and 1 base at J, with 14 bases between the two ends. The CDR3 totals 15 residues. The CDR3 is CASSGTGTLQETQYF. The CDR3 nucleotides are TGCGCCAGCAGCGGAACAGGGACCCTCCAAGAGACCCAGTACTTC.

The chain's CDR3 is CASSLALSGGARETQYF. CDR3 DNA: TGCGCCAGCAGCTTGGCTCTGAGCGGGGGGGCCAGGGAGACCCAGTACTTC. This rearrangement joins TRBV5-1 to TRBJ2-5, with 10 bases fitting TRBD2. The V and J ends lost 0 bases and 5 bases, in that order; junction bases with no gene match: 10. The CDR3 covers 17 residues. From germline, CDR1 is SGHRS and CDR2 YFSETQ.

The chain joins TRBV5-5 to TRBJ2-7; 7 nucleotides line up with TRBD2. The V gene's germline CDR1 is SGHKS and CDR2 YYEKEE (reference sequence). The J segment lost 2 bases and the V segment lost 3 bases, leaving 11 bases of the junction unmatched. The CDR3 totals 16 residues. CDR3 nucleotide sequence: TGTGCCAGCAGCTCCTCAGACGGGCGGGGGACCTACGAGCAGTACTTC. This encodes CASSSSDGRGTYEQYF.

The chain joins TRBV30 to TRBJ2-2; no clear D gene. In germline, CDR1 is GTSNPN, CDR2 SVGIG (reference sequence). V lost 0 bases to trimming and J lost 4 bases, with 6 bases between them. CDR3 length equals 13 residues. The CDR3 DNA reads as TGTGCCTGGAGTGTACGGGTCACCGGGGAGCTGTTTTTT. It is translated as CAWSVRVTGELFF.

This chain connects TRBV2 to TRBJ2-3; 7 nucleotides line up with TRBD2. The CDR3 has 13 residues. CDR1 is SNHLY and CDR2 is FYNNEI in the germline V gene. V shed 7 bases, J shed 6 bases, and the junction held 7 bases outside the gene matches. For the CDR3, the DNA is TGTGCCAGCACGAGTAGCGGGTGGGATACGCAGTATTTT. Amino acid sequence: CASTSSGWDTQYF.

The chain couples TRBV5-1 to TRBJ2-3; D is uncertain. The CDR3 runs to 16 residues. CDR1 SGHRS and CDR2 YFSETQ come from the germline V gene. With 0 bases removed from V and 2 bases from J, the gap between germline ends came to 13 bases. The CDR3 DNA reads as TGCGCCAGCAGCTTGGACGGCAGGATTACCACAGATACGCAGTATTTT. Translated, it gives CASSLDGRITTDTQYF.

The chain carries TRBV27 and TRBJ2-5; tentative D call: TRBD1 (5 bases). Germline CDR1 is MNHEY and CDR2 is SMNVEV (reference sequence). V was pared by 5 bases and J by 3 bases, with 10 bases between. The CDR3 has 13 amino acids. DNA for the CDR3: TGTGCCAGCAGTCCCCGGACAAAAGAGACCCAGTACTTC. Encoded protein: CASSPRTKETQYF.

The J gene is TRBJ1-3, the V gene TRBV6-6; possibly TRBD1 for D (6 bases). V lost 2 bases and J lost 2, with 7 bases in between. Germline V CDR1 and CDR2: MNHNY, SVGAGI (reference sequence). This CDR3 region has 14 residues. The CDR3 spells CASSYPGAGNTIYF. The CDR3 nucleotides are TGTGCCAGCAGTTACCCAGGGGCTGGAAACACCATATATTTT.

This sequence joins TRBV10-3 and TRBJ2-4, with D tentatively TRBD1 (5 bases). V was trimmed by 7 bases and J by 3 bases, leaving 13 bases between them. Germline loops: CDR1 ENHRY, CDR2 SYGVKD. The length of the CDR3 is 14 residues. The CDR3, as DNA: TGTGCCATCATCTTAGGGGAAGACAAAAACATTCAGTACTTC. It yields the protein CAIILGEDKNIQYF.

J is TRBJ2-2 and V is TRBV25-1; D perhaps matches TRBD2 (5 bases). Per the germline V gene, CDR1 is MGHDK and CDR2 is SYGVNS. This CDR3 contains 13 residues. Trimming stripped 4 bases from V and 6 bases from J, with 9 bases between. CDR3 in DNA: TGTGCCAGCAGTGTGGGAGAGGCCGGGGAGCTGTTTTTT. This translates into CASSVGEAGELFF.

The rearrangement uses TRBV6-5 and TRBJ2-5, with TRBD1 matching over 7 bases. J lost 5 bases, V lost 7 bases, and 10 bases had no gene match. The CDR3 consists of 14 residues. Per the germline V gene, CDR1 is MNHEY and CDR2 is SVGAGI. The CDR3 DNA sequence: TGTGCCAGCAATATGAAGGGGGCTGGGGAGACCCAGTACTTC. It is translated as CASNMKGAGETQYF.

The rearrangement links TRBV10-2 to TRBJ2-1, with D possibly being TRBD2 (5 bases). The V end was cut by 5 bases, the J end by 0 bases, with 11 bases between. The V gene's germline CDR1 is WSHSY and CDR2 SAAADI. The CDR3 has 15 amino acids. This CDR3 reads CASSSSDYSYNEQFF. CDR3 in DNA: TGCGCCAGCAGTTCTTCAGACTACTCCTACAATGAGCAGTTCTTC.

The CDR3 DNA reads TGTGCCAGCAGGATAGGACTAGCGAACACAGATACGCAGTATTTT. Its translation: CASRIGLANTDTQYF. The chain combines TRBV2 with TRBJ2-3, with 9 bases lining up with TRBD2. CDR1 and CDR2 from the germline V gene are SNHLY and FYNNEI. The CDR3 extends over 15 amino acids. The ends lost 6 bases at V and 2 bases at J; junction bases unmatched: 6. The whole variable domain, remainder taken from reference TRBV2 and TRBJ2-3, is EPEVTQTPSHQVTQMGQEVILRCVPISNHLYFYWYRQILGQKVEFLVSFYNNEISEKSEIFDDQFSVERPDGSNFTLKIRSTKLEDSAMYFCASRIGLANTDTQYFGPGTRLTVL.

V is TRBV19 and J is TRBJ1-5; TRBD1 matches at 8 bases. Germline CDR1 is LNHDA and CDR2 is SQIVND (reference sequence). The trim removed 5 bases at V and 4 bases at J, leaving 4 bases unmatched. The CDR3 loop spans 14 amino acids. The CDR3 protein is CASSPGGRNQPQHF. For the CDR3, the DNA is TGTGCCAGTAGTCCAGGGGGCCGAAATCAGCCCCAGCATTTT.

The genes are TRBV5-6 and TRBJ2-1; 7 nucleotides align to TRBD2. Germline trimming cut 0 bases from V and 9 bases from J; bases unmatched to any gene: 0. Germline values: CDR1 SGHDT, CDR2 YYEEEE. The CDR3 totals 12 residues. CDR3 region: CASSLGGGEQFF. As DNA, the CDR3 is TGTGCCAGCAGCTTGGGGGGGGGTGAGCAGTTCTTC.

The gene calls are TRBV7-6 and TRBJ2-5; 9 bases align to TRBD1. The CDR3 runs to 13 residues. Germline V gene sequence: CDR1 SGHVS, CDR2 FNYEAQ. J gave up 5 bases and V 6 bases, and 4 bases lay outside the gene matches. The DNA for the CDR3 is TGTGCCAGCAGTCGGACAGGGGCGGAGACCCAGTACTTC. Protein product: CASSRTGAETQYF.

The CDR3: CASRGQGLTGELFF. The CDR3 DNA is TGTGCCAGCAGGGGACAGGGGTTAACCGGGGAGCTGTTTTTT. This chain uses TRBV28 with TRBJ2-2; 10 positions match TRBD1. The CDR3 consists of 14 residues. The V gene end was trimmed by 6 bases and the J gene end by 5 bases; junction bases not matched to a gene: 3. Germline loops: CDR1 MDHEN, CDR2 SYDVKM.

Here the CDR3 DNA reads TGTGCCAGCAGCTTGGGTAGCGGGGACTACAATGAGCAGTTCTTC. Translated: CASSLGSGDYNEQFF. The rearrangement uses TRBV5-4 and TRBJ2-1; 8 nucleotides agree with TRBD2. Germline loops: CDR1 SGHNT, CDR2 YYREEE (reference sequence). With V trimmed by 0 bases and J by 3 bases, 2 bases remained unmatched. This CDR3 has 15 residues.

The chain links TRBV11-2 to TRBJ1-1; D is unresolved. Deletions cut 0 bases from V and 10 bases from J, with 12 bases between. This CDR3 is built from 13 residues. CDR1 and CDR2 (germline): SGHAT, FQNNGV. Here the CDR3 DNA reads TGTGCCAGCAGCTTAGATTACACCGAGGCAGCTTTCTTT. It is translated as CASSLDYTEAAFF. Full variable domain (rest looked up from reference TRBV11-2 and TRBJ1-1): EAGVAQSPRYKIIEKRQSVAFWCNPISGHATLYWYQQILGQGPKLLIQFQNNGVVDDSQLPKDRFSAERLKGVDSTLKIQPAKLEDSAVYLCASSLDYTEAAFFGQGTRLTVV.

The gene calls are TRBV7-7 and TRBJ2-7, with D hard to call. CDR3 length: 15 residues. Trimming stripped 2 bases from V and 3 bases from J, with 14 bases between. Germline-derived CDR1 and CDR2 are SSHAT and FNYEAQ (reference sequence). CDR3 residues: CASSLIEEPRYEQYF. CDR3 DNA: TGTGCCAGCAGCTTAATAGAGGAGCCCCGCTACGAGCAGTACTTC.

This clone came up once. This chain connects TRBV2 to TRBJ1-2; possible D gene TRBD1, 5 bases. V was clipped by 2 bases and J by 4 bases, with 11 bases between them. CDR1 and CDR2 (germline): SNHLY, FYNNEI. The CDR3 sequence is 14 residues long. CDR3 protein: CASSERRGSYGYTF. DNA of the CDR3: TGTGCCAGCAGTGAACGGAGGGGCAGCTATGGCTACACCTTC.

V is TRBV6-5 and J is TRBJ2-7, with D hard to call. The V and J ends lost 6 bases and 5 bases respectively, with 11 bases between them. The germline V gene has CDR1 MNHEY and CDR2 SVGAGI. The CDR3 covers 12 residues. The DNA of the CDR3 is TGTGCCAGCAGGTCACCAGGCCACGAGCAGTACTTC. This translates into CASRSPGHEQYF.